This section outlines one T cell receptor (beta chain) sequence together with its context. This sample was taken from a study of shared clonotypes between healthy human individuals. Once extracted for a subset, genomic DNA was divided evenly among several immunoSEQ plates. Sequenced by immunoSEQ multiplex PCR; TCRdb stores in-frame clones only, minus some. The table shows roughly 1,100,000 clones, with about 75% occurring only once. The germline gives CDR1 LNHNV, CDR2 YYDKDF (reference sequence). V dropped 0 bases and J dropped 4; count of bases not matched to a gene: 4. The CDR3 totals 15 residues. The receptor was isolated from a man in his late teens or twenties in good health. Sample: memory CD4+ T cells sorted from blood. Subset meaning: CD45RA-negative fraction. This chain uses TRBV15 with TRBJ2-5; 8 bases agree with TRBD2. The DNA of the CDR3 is TGTGCCACCAGCAGAGATAACAGCGGGGGAGAGACCCAGTACTTC. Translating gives CATSRDNSGGETQYF.